This T cell receptor (beta chain) appears in the sequencing data of a study of blood T cell repertoires in COVID-19. Study-wide context: The United States, Italy and Spain supplied acute and convalescent COVID-19 samples. Sources were T cells, B-cell-depleted T cells, or PBMCs; the material itself was cDNA or gDNA.

Trimming left V 6 bases short and J 5 bases short, with 13 bases between. The CDR3 has 13 amino acids. TCRdb keeps only in-frame clones here, not all; method: immunoSEQ multiplex PCR. Among some 340,000 clones listed, 85% to 95% were seen once. In assigning cohorts, the study relied on participant-reported clinical history. The V call is TRBV12-3 or TRBV12-4, the J call TRBJ1-1; D is perhaps TRBD1 (5 bases). The receptor's source is a woman aged 25 to 39 who had been exposed to COVID-19. Sequencing was performed on PBMCs or T cells enriched from blood (not recorded which). CDR3 amino acids: CASSLGGETEAFF. The CDR3 bases are TGTGCCAGCAGCCTCGGGGGTGAGACTGAAGCTTTCTTT.